This T cell receptor (beta chain) was retrieved from a study of blood T cell repertoires in COVID-19. Unmatched junction bases numbered 9, after V lost 5 bases and J lost 0 bases. The germline V gene has CDR1 SGHVS and CDR2 FQNEAQ. CDR3 length: 18 residues. This table comes from immunoSEQ multiplex PCR, and its TCRdb copy is limited to in-frame clones, with some not included. The sample has roughly 410,000 clones, 70% to 90% seen once. Sequenced input: peripheral blood. The V call is TRBV7-8, the J call TRBJ1-6; 8 nucleotides align to TRBD1. This receptor was identified in a woman between 40 and 50 years old with COVID-19, enrolled during active disease. CDR3 DNA sequence: TGTGCCAGCAGCATAACCGGGACAGGCAGCTCCTATAATTCACCCCTCCACTTT. Protein product: CASSITGTGSSYNSPLHF. The variable domain in full, with the rest retrieved from reference TRBV7-8 and TRBJ1-6, is GAGVSQSPRYKVAKRGQDVALRCDPISGHVSLFWYQQALGQGPEFLTYFQNEAQLDKSGLPSDRFFAERPEGSVSTLKIQRTQQEDSAVYLCASSITGTGSSYNSPLHFGNGTRLTVT.